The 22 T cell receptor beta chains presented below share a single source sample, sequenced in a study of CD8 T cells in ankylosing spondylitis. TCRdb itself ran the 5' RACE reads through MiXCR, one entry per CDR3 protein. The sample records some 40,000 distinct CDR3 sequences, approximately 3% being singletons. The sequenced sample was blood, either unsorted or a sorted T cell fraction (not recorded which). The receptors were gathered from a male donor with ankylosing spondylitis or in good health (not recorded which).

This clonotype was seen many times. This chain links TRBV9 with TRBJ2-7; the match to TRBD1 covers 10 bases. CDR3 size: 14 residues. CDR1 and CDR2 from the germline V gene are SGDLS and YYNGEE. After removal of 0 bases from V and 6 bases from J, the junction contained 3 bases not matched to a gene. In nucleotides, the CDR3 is TGTGCCAGCAGCGTAGGACAGGGGGCGGGCGAGCAGTACGTC. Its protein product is CASSVGQGAGEQYV.

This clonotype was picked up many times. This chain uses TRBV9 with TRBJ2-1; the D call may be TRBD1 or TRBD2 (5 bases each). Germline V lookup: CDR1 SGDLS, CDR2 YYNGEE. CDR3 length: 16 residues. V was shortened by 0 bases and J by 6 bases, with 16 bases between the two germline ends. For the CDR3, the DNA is TGTGCCAGCAGCGTAGCTCCCCGGGACCCAACCAATGAGCAGTTCTTC. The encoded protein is CASSVAPRDPTNEQFF.

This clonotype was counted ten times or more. Here the CDR3 DNA reads TGTGCCAGCAGCGTAGACTTCCAGGGGACCCAGTACTTC. Encoded protein: CASSVDFQGTQYF. The chain links TRBV9 to TRBJ2-5; TRBD1 is a possible D gene (5 bases). CDR1 and CDR2 (germline): SGDLS, YYNGEE. V lost 0 bases and J lost 7, with 10 bases in between. CDR3 size: 13 residues.

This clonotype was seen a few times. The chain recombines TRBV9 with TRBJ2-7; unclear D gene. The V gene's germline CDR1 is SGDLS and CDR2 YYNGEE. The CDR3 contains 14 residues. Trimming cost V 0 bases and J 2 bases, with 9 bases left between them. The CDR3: CASSVGPSAYEQYV. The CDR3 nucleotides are TGTGCCAGCAGCGTAGGGCCGTCAGCCTACGAGCAGTACGTC.

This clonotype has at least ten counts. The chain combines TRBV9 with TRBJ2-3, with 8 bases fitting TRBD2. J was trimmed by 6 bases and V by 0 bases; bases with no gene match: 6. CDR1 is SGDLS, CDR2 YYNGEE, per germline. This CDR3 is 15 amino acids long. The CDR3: CASSVEIGGADTQYF. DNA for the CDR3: TGTGCCAGCAGCGTAGAAATCGGGGGGGCCGATACGCAGTATTTT.

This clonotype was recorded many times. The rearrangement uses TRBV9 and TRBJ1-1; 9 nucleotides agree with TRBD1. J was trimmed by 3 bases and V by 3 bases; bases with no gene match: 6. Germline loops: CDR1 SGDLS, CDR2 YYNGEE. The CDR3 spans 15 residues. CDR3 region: CASSAGQGGDTEAFF. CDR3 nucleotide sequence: TGTGCCAGCAGCGCGGGACAGGGTGGTGACACTGAAGCTTTCTTT.

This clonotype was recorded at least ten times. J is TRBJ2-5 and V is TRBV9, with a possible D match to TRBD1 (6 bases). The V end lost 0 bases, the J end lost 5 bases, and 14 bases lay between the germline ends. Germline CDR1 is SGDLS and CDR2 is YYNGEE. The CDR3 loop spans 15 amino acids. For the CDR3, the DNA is TGTGCCAGCAGCGTAGACCCGACAGGCGGGGAGACCCAGTACTTC. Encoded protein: CASSVDPTGGETQYF.

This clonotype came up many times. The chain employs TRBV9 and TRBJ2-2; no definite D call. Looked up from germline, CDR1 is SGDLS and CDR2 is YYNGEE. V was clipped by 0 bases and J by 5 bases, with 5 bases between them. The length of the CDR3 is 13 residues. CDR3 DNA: TGTGCCAGCAGCGTAGGAAATACCGGGGAGCTGTTTTTT. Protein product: CASSVGNTGELFF.

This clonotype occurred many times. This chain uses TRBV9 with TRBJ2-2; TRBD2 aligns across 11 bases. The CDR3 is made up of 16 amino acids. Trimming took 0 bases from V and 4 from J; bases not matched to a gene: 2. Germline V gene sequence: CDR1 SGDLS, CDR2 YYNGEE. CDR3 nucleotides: TGTGCCAGCAGCGTAGTTACTAGCGGGGGCACCGGGGAGCTGTTTTTT. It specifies CASSVVTSGGTGELFF.

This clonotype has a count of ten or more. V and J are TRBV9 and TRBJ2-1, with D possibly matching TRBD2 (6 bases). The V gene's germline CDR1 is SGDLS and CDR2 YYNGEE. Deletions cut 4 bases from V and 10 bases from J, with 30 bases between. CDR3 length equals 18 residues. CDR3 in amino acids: CASSPRTTRDSAGLEQFF. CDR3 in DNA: TGTGCCAGCAGCCCGAGGACAACCCGGGACTCCGCTGGGTTGGAGCAGTTCTTC.

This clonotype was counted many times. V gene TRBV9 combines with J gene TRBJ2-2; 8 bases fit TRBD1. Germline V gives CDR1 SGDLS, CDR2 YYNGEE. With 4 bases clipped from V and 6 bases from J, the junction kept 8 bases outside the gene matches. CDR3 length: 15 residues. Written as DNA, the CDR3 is TGTGCCAGCAGCCTCAATCAGGGGGCGCCCGGGGAGCTGTTTTTT. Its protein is CASSLNQGAPGELFF. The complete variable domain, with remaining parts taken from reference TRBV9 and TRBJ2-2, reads DSGVTQTPKHLITATGQRVTLRCSPRSGDLSVYWYQQSLDQGLQFLIQYYNGEERAKGNILERFSAQQFPDLHSELNLSSLELGDSALYFCASSLNQGAPGELFFGEGSRLTVL.

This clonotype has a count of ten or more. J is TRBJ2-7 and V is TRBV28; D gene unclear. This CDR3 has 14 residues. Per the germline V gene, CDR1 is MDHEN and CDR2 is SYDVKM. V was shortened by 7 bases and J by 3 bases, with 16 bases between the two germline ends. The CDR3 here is CASNLSHAGYEQYV. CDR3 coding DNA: TGTGCCAGCAACCTCAGCCACGCAGGCTACGAGCAGTACGTC.

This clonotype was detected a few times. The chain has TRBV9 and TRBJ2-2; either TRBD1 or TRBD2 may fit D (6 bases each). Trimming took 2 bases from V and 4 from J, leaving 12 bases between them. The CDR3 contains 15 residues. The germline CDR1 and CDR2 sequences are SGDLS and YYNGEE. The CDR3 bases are TGTGCCAGCAGCGTCCGGGGGCGAGGCACCGGGGAGCTGTTTTTT. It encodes CASSVRGRGTGELFF.

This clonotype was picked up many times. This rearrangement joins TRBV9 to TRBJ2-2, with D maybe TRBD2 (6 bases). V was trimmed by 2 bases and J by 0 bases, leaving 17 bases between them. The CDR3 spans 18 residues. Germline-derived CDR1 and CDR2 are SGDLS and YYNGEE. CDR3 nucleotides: TGTGCCAGCAGCGTGAGGGCTACCGGGACTGCGAACACCGGGGAGCTGTTTTTT. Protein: CASSVRATGTANTGELFF.

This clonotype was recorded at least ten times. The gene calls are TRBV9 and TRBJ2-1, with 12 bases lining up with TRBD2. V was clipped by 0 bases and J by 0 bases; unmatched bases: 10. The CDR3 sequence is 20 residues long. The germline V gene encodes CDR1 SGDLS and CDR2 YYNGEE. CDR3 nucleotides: TGTGCCAGCAGCGTAGGCCCTAGCGGGAGGGCCTGGAGCTCCTACAATGAGCAGTTCTTC. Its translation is CASSVGPSGRAWSSYNEQFF. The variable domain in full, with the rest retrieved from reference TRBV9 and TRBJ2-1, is DSGVTQTPKHLITATGQRVTLRCSPRSGDLSVYWYQQSLDQGLQFLIQYYNGEERAKGNILERFSAQQFPDLHSELNLSSLELGDSALYFCASSVGPSGRAWSSYNEQFFGPGTRLTVL.

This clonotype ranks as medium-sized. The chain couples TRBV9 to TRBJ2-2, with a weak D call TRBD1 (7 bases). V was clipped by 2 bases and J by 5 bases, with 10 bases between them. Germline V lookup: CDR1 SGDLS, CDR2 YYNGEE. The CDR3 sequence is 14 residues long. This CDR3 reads CASSVSGGTGELFF. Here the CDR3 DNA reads TGTGCCAGCAGCGTTTCAGGGGGGACCGGGGAGCTGTTTTTT.

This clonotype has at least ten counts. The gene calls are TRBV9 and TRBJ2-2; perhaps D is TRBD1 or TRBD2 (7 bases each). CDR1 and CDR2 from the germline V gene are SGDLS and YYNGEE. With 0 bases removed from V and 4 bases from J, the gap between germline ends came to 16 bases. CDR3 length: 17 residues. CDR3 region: CASSVGGGGAFTGELFF. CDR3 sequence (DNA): TGTGCCAGCAGCGTAGGGGGAGGGGGCGCTTTCACCGGGGAGCTGTTTTTT.

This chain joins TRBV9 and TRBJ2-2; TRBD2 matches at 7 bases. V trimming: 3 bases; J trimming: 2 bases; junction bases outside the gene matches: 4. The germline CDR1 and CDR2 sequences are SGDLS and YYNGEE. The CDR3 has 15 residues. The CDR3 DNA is TGTGCCAGCAGCGAGACTAGCAGAAACACCGGGGAGCTGTTTTTT. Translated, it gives CASSETSRNTGELFF.

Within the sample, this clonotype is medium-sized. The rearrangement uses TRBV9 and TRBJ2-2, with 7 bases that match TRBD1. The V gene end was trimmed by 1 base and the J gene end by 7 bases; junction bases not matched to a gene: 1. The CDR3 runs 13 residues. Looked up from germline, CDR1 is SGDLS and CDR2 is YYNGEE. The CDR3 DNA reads TGTGCCAGCAGCGTACGGGACAGCGGGGAGCTGTTTTTT. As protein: CASSVRDSGELFF.

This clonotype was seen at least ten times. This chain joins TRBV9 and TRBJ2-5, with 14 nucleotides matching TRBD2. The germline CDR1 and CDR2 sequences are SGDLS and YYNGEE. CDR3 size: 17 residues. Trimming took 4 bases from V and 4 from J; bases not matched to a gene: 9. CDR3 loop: CASSPGLGTSGRETQYF. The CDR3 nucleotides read TGTGCCAGCAGCCCGGGGCTGGGGACTAGCGGGAGAGAGACCCAGTACTTC.

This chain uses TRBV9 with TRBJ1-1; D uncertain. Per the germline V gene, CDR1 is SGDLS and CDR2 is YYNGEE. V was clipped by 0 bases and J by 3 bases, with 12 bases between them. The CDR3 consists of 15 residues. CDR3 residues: CASSVAPTADTEAFF. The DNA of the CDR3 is TGTGCCAGCAGCGTAGCCCCTACGGCCGACACTGAAGCTTTCTTT.

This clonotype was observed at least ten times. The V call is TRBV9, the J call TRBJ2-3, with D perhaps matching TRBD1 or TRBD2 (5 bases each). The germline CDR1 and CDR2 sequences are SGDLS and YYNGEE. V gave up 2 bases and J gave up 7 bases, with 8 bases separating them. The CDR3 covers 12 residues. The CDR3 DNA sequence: TGTGCCAGCAGCGTTGAGGGGTATACGCAGTATTTT. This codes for CASSVEGYTQYF.